The rows below give T cell receptor beta chains drawn from one sample of a study of shared clonotypes between healthy human individuals. Produced via immunoSEQ multiplex PCR; TCRdb's table is partial and in-frame only. The sample holds under 600,000 clones, around 78% seen once. The material sequenced was PBMCs. The receptor set was obtained from a woman aged 40 to 50 in good health. Some clones in this sample may be carry-over from other donors' samples. CDR3s include the opening cysteine and the closing phenylalanine or tryptophan. A D gene is named only where the DNA matches it firmly. Expanded clones are given a class, and other clones once, few, many or no size at all.

J | size | V | D | CDR3 | DNA
TRBJ1-5 | NA | TRBV14 | NA | CASSQDTNQPQHF | TGTGCCAGCAGCCAAGACACCAATCAGCCCCAGCATTTT
TRBJ2-1 | NA | TRBV2 | TRBD2 | CASSERLAGYNEQFF | TGTGCCAGCAGTGAACGACTAGCGGGGTACAATGAGCAGTTCTTC
TRBJ2-7 | NA | TRBV14 | TRBD2 | CASSQAGLGLYEQYF | TGTGCCAGCAGCCAAGCGGGACTAGGTCTCTACGAGCAGTACTTC
TRBJ2-1 | NA | TRBV7-2 | NA | CASSPSRAYNEQFF | TGTGCCAGCAGCCCAAGCAGGGCCTACAATGAGCAGTTCTTC
TRBJ2-3 | NA | TRBV19 | NA | CASGADWDGERTQYF | TGTGCCAGTGGTGCTGACTGGGACGGGGAGCGGACGCAGTATTTT
TRBJ1-2 | NA | TRBV28 | NA | CASSQGTYGYTF | TGTGCCAGCTCTCAGGGAACGTATGGCTACACCTTC
TRBJ2-7 | NA | TRBV11-2 | TRBD1 | CASSSTGVSYEQYF | TGTGCCAGCAGCTCGACAGGGGTTAGCTACGAGCAGTACTTC
TRBJ1-2 | NA | TRBV30 | NA | CAWSRHRDAYGYTF | TGTGCCTGGAGTCGACACAGGGACGCCTATGGCTACACCTTC
TRBJ2-7 | NA | TRBV7-6 | TRBD1 | CASSPGTETYEQYF | TGTGCCAGCAGCCCAGGGACAGAAACCTACGAGCAGTACTTC
TRBJ2-7 | NA | TRBV5-6 | TRBD2 | CASSWGSGSSYEQYF | TGTGCCAGCAGCTGGGGGAGCGGGAGCTCCTACGAGCAGTACTTC
TRBJ2-3 | few | TRBV5-1 | NA | CASRAAEVVDTQYF | TGCGCCAGCCGAGCCGCAGAGGTCGTGGATACGCAGTATTTT
TRBJ2-7 | few | TRBV5-3 | TRBD2 | CARSRTSGSSYEQYF | TGTGCCAGAAGCCGGACTAGCGGGAGCTCCTACGAGCAGTACTTC
TRBJ2-2 | NA | TRBV30 | NA | CAWSKAGERELFF | TGTGCCTGGAGTAAAGCGGGTGAGAGGGAGCTGTTTTTT
TRBJ1-1 | NA | TRBV11-2 | NA | CASSLEGVTEAFF | TGTGCCAGCAGCTTAGAGGGTGTCACTGAAGCTTTCTTT
TRBJ2-1 | NA | TRBV28 | NA | CASSFTRGTTFF | TGTGCCAGCAGTTTCACCCGGGGGACAACGTTCTTC
TRBJ2-3 | NA | TRBV15 | TRBD2 | CATSIHGLEADTQYF | TGTGCCACCAGCATACACGGACTAGAGGCAGATACGCAGTATTTT
TRBJ2-7 | NA | TRBV11-2 | NA | CASSLDPQVYYEQYF | TGTGCCAGCAGCTTAGATCCGCAGGTCTACTACGAGCAGTACTTC
TRBJ2-6 | NA | TRBV5-6 | TRBD1 | CASSLSGQGGWWANVLTF | TGTGCCAGCAGCTTGTCAGGACAGGGTGGATGGTGGGCCAACGTCCTGACTTTC
TRBJ1-2 | NA | TRBV4-2 | NA | CASSPRDTANYGYTF | TGTGCCAGCAGCCCCAGGGACACCGCTAACTATGGCTACACCTTC
TRBJ2-7 | NA | TRBV29-1 | NA | CSVEWGRGEQYF | TGCAGCGTTGAGTGGGGCAGGGGCGAGCAGTACTTC
TRBJ2-5 | NA | TRBV5-4 | NA | CASSFGHRQETQYF | TGTGCCAGCAGCTTCGGACACCGGCAAGAGACCCAGTACTTC
TRBJ2-3 | few | TRBV7-3 | TRBD2 | CASSLGLAEITDTQYF | TGTGCCAGCAGCTTGGGACTAGCGGAGATCACAGATACGCAGTATTTT
TRBJ2-7 | NA | TRBV9 | TRBD2 | CASSVAHGGGPSEQYF | TGTGCCAGCAGCGTAGCTCACGGGGGAGGGCCGTCCGAGCAGTACTTC
TRBJ1-1 | once | TRBV7-9 | NA | CASSLYGGPYDLIKAFF | TGTGCCAGCAGCTTATATGGGGGGCCCTATGACCTGATAAAAGCTTTCTTT
TRBJ2-3 | few | TRBV30 | TRBD2 | CAWSLAGFPDTQYF | TGTGCCTGGAGTCTAGCGGGATTCCCAGATACGCAGTATTTT
TRBJ2-7 | NA | TRBV7-3 | NA | CASSSGPTYEQYF | TGTGCCAGCAGCTCCGGACCGACCTACGAGCAGTACTTC
TRBJ2-7 | many | TRBV2 | TRBD2 | CASSEAGLAGAGEQYF | TGTGCCAGCAGTGAAGCCGGACTAGCGGGAGCGGGAGAGCAGTACTTC
TRBJ1-1 | NA | TRBV19 | NA | CASSRSWNTEAFF | TGTGCCAGTAGCCGAAGTTGGAACACTGAAGCTTTCTTT
TRBJ2-7 | NA | TRBV27 | TRBD2 | CASSSSGGYEQYF | TGTGCCAGCAGTTCGTCGGGAGGATACGAGCAGTACTTC
TRBJ1-5 | few | TRBV30 | NA | CAWNSRGIGNQPQHF | TGTGCCTGGAATTCAAGGGGTATCGGCAATCAGCCCCAGCATTTT
TRBJ2-3 | NA | TRBV5-1 | NA | CASSIERPPVHTQYF | TGCGCCAGCAGCATTGAAAGGCCTCCGGTTCATACGCAGTATTTT
TRBJ2-1 | NA | TRBV2 | TRBD2 | CASSPGLAYEQFF | TGTGCCAGCAGTCCGGGACTAGCATATGAGCAGTTCTTC
TRBJ1-5 | NA | TRBV19 | TRBD1 | CASRGGQGFYSNQPQHF | TGTGCCAGTAGGGGGGGACAGGGGTTTTATAGCAATCAGCCCCAGCATTTT
TRBJ2-3 | NA | TRBV6-5 | NA | CASSYGDSTDTQYF | TGTGCCAGCAGTTACGGGGACAGCACAGATACGCAGTATTTT
TRBJ1-1 | few | TRBV28 | NA | CASHQGSGEAFF | TGTGCCAGCCACCAGGGCTCGGGTGAAGCTTTCTTT
TRBJ1-4 | NA | TRBV9 | NA | CASSPLSSGLRKLFF | TGTGCCAGCAGCCCCCTCTCCTCGGGGCTGAGAAAACTGTTTTTT
TRBJ2-2 | NA | TRBV5-4 | TRBD2 | CASSQLAGGMGGELFF | TGTGCCAGCAGCCAACTAGCGGGAGGCATGGGCGGGGAGCTGTTTTTT
TRBJ2-7 | NA | TRBV7-7 | TRBD2 | CASSLIPSGITSYEQYF | TGTGCCAGCAGCTTAATCCCTAGCGGGATTACCTCCTACGAGCAGTACTTC
TRBJ2-1 | NA | TRBV28 | TRBD1 | CASNRQGLYNEQFF | TGTGCCAGCAATAGACAGGGCTTATACAATGAGCAGTTCTTC
TRBJ1-2 | NA | TRBV5-1 | TRBD1 | CASSLGTGDDGYTF | TGCGCCAGCAGCCTTGGGACAGGGGATGATGGCTACACCTTC
TRBJ2-3 | NA | TRBV9 | TRBD2 | CASSVGHRGGRNTDTQYF | TGTGCCAGCAGCGTAGGTCACCGCGGCGGGAGAAACACAGATACGCAGTATTTT